This record covers a single TCR beta chain. Its antigen is not identified. The method was immunoSEQ multiplex PCR; TCRdb's version includes in-frame clones alone and lacks a portion of them. There are 2 million to 2.5 million clones in the sample; roughly 93% occur only once, and under 0.45% lies in the top ten. The data were obtained in a study of shared clonotypes between healthy human individuals. General study points: A generally larger estimated richness was seen in naive subsets than in memory subsets. Naive CD4 clonotypes overlapped across a few donors at around 4.7%.

Trimming stripped 1 base from V and 0 bases from J, with 10 bases between. There are 16 residues in the CDR3. CDR1 is MGHRA and CDR2 is YSYEKL in the germline V gene. The TCR comes from a man younger than 35 in good health. Some clones in this sample may be carry-over from other donors' samples. V is TRBV4-1 and J is TRBJ1-3; no firm D call. Material for sequencing was naive CD4+ T cells from PBMCs. Sample subset: CD45RA+ positively selected. CDR3 bases: TGCGCCAGCAGCCAAGGGGCGGGCCGCTCTGGAAACACCATATATTTT. It translates to CASSQGAGRSGNTIYF.